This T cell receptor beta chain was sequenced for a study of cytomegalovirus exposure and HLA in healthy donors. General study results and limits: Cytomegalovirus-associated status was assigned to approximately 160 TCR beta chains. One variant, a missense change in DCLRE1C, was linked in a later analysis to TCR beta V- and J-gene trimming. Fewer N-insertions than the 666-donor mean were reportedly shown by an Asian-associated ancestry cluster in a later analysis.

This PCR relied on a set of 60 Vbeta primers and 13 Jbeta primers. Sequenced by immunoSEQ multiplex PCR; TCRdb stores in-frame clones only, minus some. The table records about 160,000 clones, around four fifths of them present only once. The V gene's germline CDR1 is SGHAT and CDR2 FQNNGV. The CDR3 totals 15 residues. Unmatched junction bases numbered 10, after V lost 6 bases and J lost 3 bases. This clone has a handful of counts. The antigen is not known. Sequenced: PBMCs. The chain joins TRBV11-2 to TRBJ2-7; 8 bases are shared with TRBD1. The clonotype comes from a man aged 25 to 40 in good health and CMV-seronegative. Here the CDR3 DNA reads TGTGCCAGCAGGCGGGGAGCAGGGGGCTTCTACGAGCAGTACTTC. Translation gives CASRRGAGGFYEQYF.